This entry describes one T cell receptor (beta chain). Its target antigen remains unknown. Base qualities are not at hand, and no much larger clone is one base apart. This specimen comes from a study of blood T cell repertoires in COVID-19 (dated by TCRdb to the early 2020s). Study-wide context: Samples covering the acute and convalescent phases of COVID-19 were provided by collaborators in the United States, Italy and Spain. The material from the prospective study consisted of cDNA or gDNA derived from T cells, B-cell-depleted T cells, or PBMCs. The dataset comprised deeply sampled blood TCRbeta repertoires from subjects exposed to, actively infected with, or recovered from COVID-19. The repertoires were made available in a free public database intended to serve as a resource for research on the immune response to SARS-CoV-2. Samples came from the ongoing ImmuneRACE study (first 160 participants) plus 1,254 subjects from 6 global collaborators. Sample metadata almost always included a de-identified subject ID, COVID-19 status, age in years and sex. HLA class I and class II types, where available, came from metadata supplied by the sample provider rather than from assay-based typing.

Whole blood was collected in K2EDTA tubes by collaborating institutions according to the institutions' own protocols. For TCRbeta analysis, collaborators shipped samples in one of three forms: frozen whole blood, isolated PBMCs, or DNA extracted from either of those sample types. The immunoSEQ Assay, a bias-controlled multiplex PCR, was used to amplify TCRbeta CDR3 regions from genomic DNA. On the study's bioinformatics: The number of nucleated cells in each sample was estimated from the amplification of reference gene primers within the assay. Sequence reads were collapsed and filtered to measure the absolute abundance of every unique TCRbeta CDR3 rearrangement. For each sample, productive Simpson clonality was calculated as the square root of Simpson's diversity index over productive rearrangements. TCRdb's version of the immuneACCESS table is confined to in-frame rearrangements and falls short of the full clone set. An unresolved V gene accounts for under half of the shortfall where checked; the remainder is of unknown origin. The V and J calls and clone size come from that table; D and trimming were worked out from the DNA. This sample has around 140,000 clones in its table, and 88% of those were observed once. Approximately 2% of the sample lies in the top ten.

Counted from cysteine to phenylalanine, this CDR3 has 14 amino acids. The entry retains the CDR3 DNA only, 42 bases that are in frame from base 1. Looking up the germline V gene (reference sequence) yields CDR1 SEHNR and CDR2 FQNEAQ. V lost 1 base and J lost 8 bases; the stretch between them is 12 bases long. Results and caveats for the whole study, not just this receptor: Clinical and demographic metadata were provided uncurated, with the amount varying by source and participant.

Input material: peripheral blood. The source is a man aged 65 to 79 with acute or convalescent COVID-19. This chain is built from TRBV7-9 and TRBJ1-3; tentative D gene TRBD1, with 6 bases matching. The DNA is TGTGCCAGCAGCTTAGTCTTGGGGGCGGACACCATATATTTT. It is translated as CASSLVLGADTIYF. Reference TRBV7-9 and TRBJ1-3 genes cover what lies past the CDR3, so the full variable domain is DTGVSQNPRHKITKRGQNVTFRCDPISEHNRLYWYRQTLGQGPEFLTYFQNEAQLEKSRLLSDRFSAERPKGSFSTLEIQRTEQGDSAMYLCASSLVLGADTIYFGEGSWLTVV.